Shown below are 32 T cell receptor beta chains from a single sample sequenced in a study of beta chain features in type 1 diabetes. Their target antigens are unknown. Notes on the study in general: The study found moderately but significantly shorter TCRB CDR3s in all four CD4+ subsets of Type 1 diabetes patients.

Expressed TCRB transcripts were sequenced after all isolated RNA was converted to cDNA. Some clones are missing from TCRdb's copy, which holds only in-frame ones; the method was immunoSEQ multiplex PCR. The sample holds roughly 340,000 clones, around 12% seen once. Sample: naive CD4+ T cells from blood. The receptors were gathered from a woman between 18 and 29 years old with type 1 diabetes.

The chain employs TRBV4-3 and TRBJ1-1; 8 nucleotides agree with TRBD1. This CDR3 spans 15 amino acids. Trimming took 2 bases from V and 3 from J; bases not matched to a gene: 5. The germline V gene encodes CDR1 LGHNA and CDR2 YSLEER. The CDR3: CASSQTDRDYTEAFF. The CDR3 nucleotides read TGCGCCAGCAGCCAAACGGACAGGGATTACACTGAAGCTTTCTTT.

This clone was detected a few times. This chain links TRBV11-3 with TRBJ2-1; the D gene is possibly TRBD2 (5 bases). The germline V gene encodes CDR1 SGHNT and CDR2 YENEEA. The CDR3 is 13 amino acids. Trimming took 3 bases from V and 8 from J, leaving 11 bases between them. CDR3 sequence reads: CASSLDSTDEQFF. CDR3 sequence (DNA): TGTGCCAGCAGCTTGGACTCGACCGATGAGCAGTTCTTC.

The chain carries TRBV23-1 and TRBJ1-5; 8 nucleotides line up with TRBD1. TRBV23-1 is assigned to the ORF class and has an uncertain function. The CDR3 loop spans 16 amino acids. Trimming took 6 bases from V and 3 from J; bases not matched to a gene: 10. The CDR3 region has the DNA TGCGCCAGCAGGGGTTACCGGGACAGGATCAATCAGCCCCAGCATTTT. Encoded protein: CASRGYRDRINQPQHF.

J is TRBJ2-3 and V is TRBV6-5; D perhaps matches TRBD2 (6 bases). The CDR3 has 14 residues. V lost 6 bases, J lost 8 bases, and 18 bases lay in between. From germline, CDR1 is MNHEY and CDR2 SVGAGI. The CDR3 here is CASREWVRGGTQYF. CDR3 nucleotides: TGTGCCAGCAGGGAGTGGGTCCGGGGAGGTACGCAGTATTTT.

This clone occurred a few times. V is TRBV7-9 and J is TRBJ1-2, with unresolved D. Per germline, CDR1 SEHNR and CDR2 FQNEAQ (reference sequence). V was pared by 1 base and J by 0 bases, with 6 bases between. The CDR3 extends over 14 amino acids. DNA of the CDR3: TGTGCCAGCAGCTTAGATGTTACTAACTATGGCTACACCTTC. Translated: CASSLDVTNYGYTF.

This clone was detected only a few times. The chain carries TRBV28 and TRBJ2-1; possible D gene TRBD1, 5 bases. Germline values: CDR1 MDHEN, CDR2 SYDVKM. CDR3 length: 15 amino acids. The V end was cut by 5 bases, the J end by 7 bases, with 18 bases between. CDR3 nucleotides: TGTGCCAGCAGTCCCTCCCCAGCAGGGCGGAATGAGCAGTTCTTC. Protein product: CASSPSPAGRNEQFF.

CDR3 nucleotides: TGTGCCAGCAGCTTCCGGTCTAGCGGGAGAGGAGATACGCAGTATTTT. Its protein is CASSFRSSGRGDTQYF. This sequence joins TRBV11-2 and TRBJ2-3, with 10 bases that match TRBD2. Germline V gives CDR1 SGHAT, CDR2 FQNNGV. The CDR3 contains 16 residues. The trim removed 3 bases at V and 5 bases at J, leaving 8 bases unmatched.

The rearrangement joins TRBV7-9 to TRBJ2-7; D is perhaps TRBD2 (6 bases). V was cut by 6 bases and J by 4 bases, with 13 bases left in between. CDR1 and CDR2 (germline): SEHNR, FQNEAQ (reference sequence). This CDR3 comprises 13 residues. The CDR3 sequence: CASSPTSLYEQYF. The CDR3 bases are TGTGCCAGCAGTCCCACTAGCCTATACGAGCAGTACTTC.

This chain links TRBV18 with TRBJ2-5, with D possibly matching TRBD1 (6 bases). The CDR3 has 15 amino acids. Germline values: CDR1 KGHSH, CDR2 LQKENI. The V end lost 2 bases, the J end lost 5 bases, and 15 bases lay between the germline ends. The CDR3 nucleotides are TGTGCCAGCTCACCAGGCGCAGGGGAGTTGGAGACCCAGTACTTC. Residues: CASSPGAGELETQYF. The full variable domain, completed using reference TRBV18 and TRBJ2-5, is NAGVMQNPRHLVRRRGQEARLRCSPMKGHSHVYWYRQLPEEGLKFMVYLQKENIIDESGMPKERFSAEFPKEGPSILRIQQVVRGDSAAYFCASSPGAGELETQYFGPGTRLLVL.

The DNA of the CDR3 is TGTGCCACCAGCGGGGACAGCCGGTTTGGGAATGGCTACACCTTC. Protein: CATSGDSRFGNGYTF. The rearrangement uses TRBV15 and TRBJ1-2; 7 bases are a match to TRBD1. The germline gives CDR1 LNHNV, CDR2 YYDKDF (reference sequence). The CDR3 has 15 residues. With V trimmed by 5 bases and J by 6 bases, 12 bases remained unmatched.

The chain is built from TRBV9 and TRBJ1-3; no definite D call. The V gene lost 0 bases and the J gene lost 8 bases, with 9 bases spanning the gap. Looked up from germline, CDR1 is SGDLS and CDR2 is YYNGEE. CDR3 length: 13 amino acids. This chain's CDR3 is CASSVERGDTIYF. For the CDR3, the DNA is TGTGCCAGCAGCGTAGAGCGCGGGGACACCATATATTTT.

This CDR3 is CATRDSPSYEQYF. For the CDR3, the DNA is TGTGCCACGAGGGACAGTCCCTCCTACGAGCAGTACTTC. This sequence joins TRBV10-3 and TRBJ2-7; the match to TRBD1 covers 7 bases. The V and J ends lost 10 bases and 0 bases, in that order; junction bases with no gene match: 6. The CDR3 loop spans 13 amino acids. The germline V gene encodes CDR1 ENHRY and CDR2 SYGVKD.

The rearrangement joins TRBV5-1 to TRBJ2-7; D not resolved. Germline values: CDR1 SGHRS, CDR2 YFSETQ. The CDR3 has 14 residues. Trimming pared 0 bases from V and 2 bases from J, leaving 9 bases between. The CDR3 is CASSLVSPAYEQYF. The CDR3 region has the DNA TGCGCCAGCAGCTTGGTGAGTCCCGCCTACGAGCAGTACTTC.

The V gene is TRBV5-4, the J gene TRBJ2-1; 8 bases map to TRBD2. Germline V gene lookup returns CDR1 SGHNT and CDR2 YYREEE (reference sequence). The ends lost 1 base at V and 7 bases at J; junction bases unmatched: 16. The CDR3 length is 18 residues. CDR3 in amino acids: CASSLMGTSGIHGNEQFF. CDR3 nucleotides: TGTGCCAGCAGCTTGATGGGAACTAGCGGAATTCATGGGAATGAGCAGTTCTTC. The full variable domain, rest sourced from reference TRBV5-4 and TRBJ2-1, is ETGVTQSPTHLIKTRGQQVTLRCSSQSGHNTVSWYQQALGQGPQFIFQYYREEENGRGNFPPRFSGLQFPNYSSELNVNALELDDSALYLCASSLMGTSGIHGNEQFFGPGTRLTVL.

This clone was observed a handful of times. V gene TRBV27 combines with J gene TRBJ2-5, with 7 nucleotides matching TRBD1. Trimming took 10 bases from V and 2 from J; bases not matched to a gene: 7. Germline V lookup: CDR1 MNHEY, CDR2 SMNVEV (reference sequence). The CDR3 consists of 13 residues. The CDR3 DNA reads TGTGCCACGGGACAGCGGTTACAAGAGACCCAGTACTTC. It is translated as CATGQRLQETQYF.

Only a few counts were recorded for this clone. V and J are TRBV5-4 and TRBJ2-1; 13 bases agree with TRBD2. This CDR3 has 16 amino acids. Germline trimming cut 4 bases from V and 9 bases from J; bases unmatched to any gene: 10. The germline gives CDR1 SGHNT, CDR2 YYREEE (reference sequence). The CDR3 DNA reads TGTGCCAGCAGCACGACTAGCGGGAGGCCCACCAGTGAGCAGTTCTTC. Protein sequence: CASSTTSGRPTSEQFF.

CDR3 sequence reads: CASSLPDRYRRDQPQHF. The CDR3 nucleotides are TGTGCCAGCAGTTTACCAGACCGTTACAGGAGAGATCAGCCCCAGCATTTT. The chain couples TRBV27 to TRBJ1-5, with a weak D call TRBD1 (5 bases). CDR1 is MNHEY, CDR2 SMNVEV, per germline (reference sequence). The V and J ends lost 2 bases and 5 bases respectively, with 19 bases between them. This CDR3 region has 17 residues.

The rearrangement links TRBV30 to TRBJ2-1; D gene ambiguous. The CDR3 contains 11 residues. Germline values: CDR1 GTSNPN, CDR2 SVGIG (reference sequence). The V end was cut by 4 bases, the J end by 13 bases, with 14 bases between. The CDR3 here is CAWTGLTEQFF. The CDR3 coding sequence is TGTGCCTGGACAGGTCTTACTGAACAGTTCTTC. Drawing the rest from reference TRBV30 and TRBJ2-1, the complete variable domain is SQTIHQWPATLVQPVGSPLSLECTVEGTSNPNLYWYRQAAGRGLQLLFYSVGIGQISSEVPQNLSASRPQDRQFILSSKKLLLSDSGFYLCAWTGLTEQFFGPGTRLTVL.

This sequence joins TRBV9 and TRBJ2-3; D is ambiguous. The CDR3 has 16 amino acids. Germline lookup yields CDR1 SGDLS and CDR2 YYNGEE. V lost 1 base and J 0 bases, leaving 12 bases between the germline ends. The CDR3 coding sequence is TGTGCCAGCAGCGTACTAGACCAACCTAGCACAGATACGCAGTATTTT. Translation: CASSVLDQPSTDTQYF. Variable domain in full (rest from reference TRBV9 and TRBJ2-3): DSGVTQTPKHLITATGQRVTLRCSPRSGDLSVYWYQQSLDQGLQFLIQYYNGEERAKGNILERFSAQQFPDLHSELNLSSLELGDSALYFCASSVLDQPSTDTQYFGPGTRLTVL.

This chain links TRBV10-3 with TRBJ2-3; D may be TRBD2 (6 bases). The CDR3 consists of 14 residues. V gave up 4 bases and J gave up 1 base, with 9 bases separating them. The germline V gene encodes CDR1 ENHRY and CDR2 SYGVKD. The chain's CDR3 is CAISVAGRTDTQYF. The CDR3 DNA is TGTGCCATCAGTGTGGCGGGACGCACAGATACGCAGTATTTT.

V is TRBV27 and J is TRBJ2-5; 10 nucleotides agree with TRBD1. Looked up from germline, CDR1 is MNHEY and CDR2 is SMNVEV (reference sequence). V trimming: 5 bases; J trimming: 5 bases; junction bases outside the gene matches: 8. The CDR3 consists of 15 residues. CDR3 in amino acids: CASSTRQGALETQYF. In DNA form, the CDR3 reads TGTGCCAGCAGTACCCGACAGGGGGCATTGGAGACCCAGTACTTC.

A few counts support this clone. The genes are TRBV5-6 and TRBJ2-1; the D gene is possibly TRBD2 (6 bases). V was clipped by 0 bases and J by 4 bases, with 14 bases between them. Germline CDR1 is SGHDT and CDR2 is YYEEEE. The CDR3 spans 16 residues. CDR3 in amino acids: CASSLVVSGPYNEQFF. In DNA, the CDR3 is TGTGCCAGCAGCTTGGTTGTTAGCGGCCCTTACAATGAGCAGTTCTTC.

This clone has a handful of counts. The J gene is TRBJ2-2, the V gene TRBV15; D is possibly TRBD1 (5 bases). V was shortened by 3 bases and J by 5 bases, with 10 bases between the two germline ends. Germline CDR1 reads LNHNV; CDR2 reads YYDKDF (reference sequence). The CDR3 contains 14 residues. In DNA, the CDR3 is TGTGCCACCAGCAGCCGATCAGGGACCGGGGAGCTGTTTTTT. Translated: CATSSRSGTGELFF.

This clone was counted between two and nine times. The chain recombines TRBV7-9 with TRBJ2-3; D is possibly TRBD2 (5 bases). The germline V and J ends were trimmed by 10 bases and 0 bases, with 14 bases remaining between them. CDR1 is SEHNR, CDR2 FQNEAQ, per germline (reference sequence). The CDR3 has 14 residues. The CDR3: CATRRGVSTDTQYF. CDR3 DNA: TGTGCCACCCGCCGGGGAGTTAGCACAGATACGCAGTATTTT.

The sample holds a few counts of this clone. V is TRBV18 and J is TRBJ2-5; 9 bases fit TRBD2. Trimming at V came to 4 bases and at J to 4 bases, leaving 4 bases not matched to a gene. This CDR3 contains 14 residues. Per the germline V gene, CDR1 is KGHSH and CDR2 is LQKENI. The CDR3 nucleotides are TGTGCCAGCTCACGGACGACTAGCGGAGAGACCCAGTACTTC. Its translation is CASSRTTSGETQYF.

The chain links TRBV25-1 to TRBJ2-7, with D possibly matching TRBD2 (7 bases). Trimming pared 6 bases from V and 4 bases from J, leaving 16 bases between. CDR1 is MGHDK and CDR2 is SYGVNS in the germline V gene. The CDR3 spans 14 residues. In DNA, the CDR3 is TGTGCCAGCAGGGGAGGGGGGGGCTCATACGAGCAGTACTTC. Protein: CASRGGGGSYEQYF.

The CDR3: CASSTLTGSADTQYF. DNA of the CDR3: TGTGCCAGCAGCACGCTGACGGGTTCGGCAGATACGCAGTATTTT. V is TRBV5-6 and J is TRBJ2-3; D ambiguous. The V gene's germline CDR1 is SGHDT and CDR2 YYEEEE. The CDR3 is 15 amino acids. Trimming cost V 4 bases and J 4 bases, with 16 bases left between them.

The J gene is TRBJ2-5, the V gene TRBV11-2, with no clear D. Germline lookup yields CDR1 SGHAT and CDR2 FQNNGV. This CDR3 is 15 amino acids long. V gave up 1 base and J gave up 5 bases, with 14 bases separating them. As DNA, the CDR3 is TGTGCCAGCAGCTTAGCTCCTACGGAACAGGAGACCCAGTACTTC. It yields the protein CASSLAPTEQETQYF.

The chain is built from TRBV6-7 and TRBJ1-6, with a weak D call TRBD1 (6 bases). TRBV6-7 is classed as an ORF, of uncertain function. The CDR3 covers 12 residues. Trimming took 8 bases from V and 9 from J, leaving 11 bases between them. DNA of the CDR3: TGTGCCAGCGGTACAGGGAGTTCACCCCTCCACTTT. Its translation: CASGTGSSPLHF.

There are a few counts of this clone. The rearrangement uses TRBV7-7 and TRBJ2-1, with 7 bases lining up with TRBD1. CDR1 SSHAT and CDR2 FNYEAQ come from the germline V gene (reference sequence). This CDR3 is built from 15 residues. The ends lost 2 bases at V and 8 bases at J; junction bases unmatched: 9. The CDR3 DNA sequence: TGTGCCAGCAGCTTACTCTTAGGGGGCGGCCATGAGCAGTTCTTC. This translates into CASSLLLGGGHEQFF.

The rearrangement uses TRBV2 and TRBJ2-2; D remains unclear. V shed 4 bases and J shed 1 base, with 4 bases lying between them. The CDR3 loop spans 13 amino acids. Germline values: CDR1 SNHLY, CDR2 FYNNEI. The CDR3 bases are TGTGCCAGCAGTGTACAGAACACCGGGGAGCTGTTTTTT. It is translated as CASSVQNTGELFF.

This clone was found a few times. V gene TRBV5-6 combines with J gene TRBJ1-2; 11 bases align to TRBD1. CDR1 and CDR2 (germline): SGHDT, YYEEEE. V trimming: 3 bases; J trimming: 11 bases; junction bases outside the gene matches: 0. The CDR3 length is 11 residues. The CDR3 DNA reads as TGTGCCAGCAGCTGGGACAGGGGGTACACCTTC. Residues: CASSWDRGYTF.